The 18 T cell receptor beta chains below were found in one sample sequenced in a study of OX40 agonist ivuxolimab in advanced cancers. Using immunoSEQ multiplex PCR, the repertoire was profiled, and TCRdb retains in-frame clones only, with some absent. The sample yields about 71,000 clones, 70% to 90% seen once. The material sequenced was CD4+ or CD8+ T cells sorted from blood, taken in a trial of the OX40 agonist ivuxolimab. The receptors here all came from an adult with an advanced solid tumor such as melanoma, head and neck, liver or kidney cancer.

The count of this clone is one. The chain carries TRBV5-1 and TRBJ2-1; D remains unclear. The germline V gene encodes CDR1 SGHRS and CDR2 YFSETQ. This CDR3 is built from 13 residues. The germline V and J ends were trimmed by 5 bases and 8 bases, with 14 bases remaining between them. The CDR3 protein is CASSENKGDEQFF. In DNA form, the CDR3 reads TGCGCCAGCAGTGAGAACAAGGGCGATGAGCAGTTCTTC.

The chain employs TRBV5-1 and TRBJ1-1; 7 bases are a match to TRBD1. Germline trimming cut 0 bases from V and 4 bases from J; bases unmatched to any gene: 3. Germline V gene sequence: CDR1 SGHRS, CDR2 YFSETQ. The CDR3 runs to 14 residues. CDR3 loop: CASSLEGAATEAFF. The CDR3 nucleotides are TGCGCCAGCAGCTTGGAGGGGGCGGCCACTGAAGCTTTCTTT. Full variable domain (outside the CDR3, taken from reference TRBV5-1 and TRBJ1-1): KAGVTQTPRYLIKTRGQQVTLSCSPISGHRSVSWYQQTPGQGLQFLFEYFSETQRNKGNFPGRFSGRQFSNSRSEMNVSTLELGDSALYLCASSLEGAATEAFFGQGTRLTVV.

The chain has TRBV27 and TRBJ1-5; D not resolved. This CDR3 has 16 residues. Germline V gene data show CDR1 as MNHEY and CDR2 as SMNVEV (reference sequence). V was shortened by 2 bases and J by 2 bases, with 13 bases between the two germline ends. The CDR3 loop is CASSLGPEVGNQPQHF. CDR3 DNA sequence: TGTGCCAGCAGTTTAGGTCCGGAGGTCGGCAATCAGCCCCAGCATTTT.

This rearrangement joins TRBV28 to TRBJ1-6; 9 nucleotides match TRBD1. V trimming: 8 bases; J trimming: 9 bases; junction bases outside the gene matches: 8. Germline V gives CDR1 MDHEN, CDR2 SYDVKM. This CDR3 is 14 amino acids long. The CDR3 bases are TGTGCCAGCTACAACAGGGGGCAAGGTTCACCCCTCCACTTT. It yields the protein CASYNRGQGSPLHF.

The CDR3 here is CASSAQGAGQPQHF. CDR3 nucleotide sequence: TGTGCCAGCAGTGCACAGGGGGCTGGGCAGCCCCAGCATTTT. V is TRBV6-1 and J is TRBJ1-5, with 9 bases fitting TRBD1. In germline, CDR1 is MNHNS, CDR2 SASEGT. CDR3 length: 14 residues. J was trimmed by 7 bases and V by 4 bases; bases with no gene match: 5.

CDR3 in amino acids: CAISELLRGFMNTEAFF. The DNA for the CDR3 is TGTGCCATCAGTGAGTTATTAAGGGGGTTCATGAACACTGAAGCTTTCTTT. The chain carries TRBV10-3 and TRBJ1-1; perhaps TRBD1 as D (6 bases). V lost 1 base and J lost 0, with 15 bases in between. Germline CDR1 reads ENHRY; CDR2 reads SYGVKD. This CDR3 contains 17 residues.

J is TRBJ2-1 and V is TRBV4-1; 11 positions agree with TRBD2. V was clipped by 0 bases and J by 8 bases; unmatched bases: 6. There are 16 residues in the CDR3. Germline V lookup: CDR1 MGHRA, CDR2 YSYEKL. The DNA of the CDR3 is TGCGCCAGCAGCCAAGATCGAACTAGCGGGAGCTATGAGCAGTTCTTC. Its translation: CASSQDRTSGSYEQFF.

Details on this clone: A junction end diverges from the germline sequence, so it may reflect a read error. This chain joins TRBV5-1 and TRBJ1-1, with D possibly matching TRBD1 (5 bases). There are 13 residues in the CDR3. CDR1 is SGHRS, CDR2 YFSETQ, per germline. Here the CDR3 reads CASSLEEGTEAFF. For the CDR3, the DNA is TGTGCCAGCAGCTTGGAGGAGGGGACTGAAGCTTTCTTT.

The rearrangement uses TRBV11-3 and TRBJ2-4, with 10 positions matching TRBD1. This CDR3 spans 14 amino acids. Unmatched junction bases numbered 5, after V lost 5 bases and J lost 7 bases. Germline V lookup: CDR1 SGHNT, CDR2 YENEEA. The CDR3 DNA sequence: TGTGCCAGCAGCCCACGACAGGGGGCGAACATTCAGTACTTC. Its translation is CASSPRQGANIQYF.

This clone has only one observation. The chain couples TRBV6-1 to TRBJ2-7; 7 positions agree with TRBD2. The V gene's germline CDR1 is MNHNS and CDR2 SASEGT. This CDR3 is 13 amino acids long. The V gene end was trimmed by 4 bases and the J gene end by 3 bases; junction bases not matched to a gene: 3. The CDR3 region is CASSGREDYEQYF. In nucleotides, the CDR3 is TGTGCCAGCAGTGGACGGGAGGACTACGAGCAGTACTTC.

In this sample, this clone turned up once. The chain links TRBV4-2 to TRBJ2-7; D possibly corresponds to TRBD1 (6 bases). V was trimmed by 1 base and J by 2 bases, leaving 12 bases between them. Germline CDR1 reads LGHNA; CDR2 reads YNFKEQ. CDR3 length: 15 amino acids. The CDR3 region is CASSQGVRDTYEQYF. CDR3 sequence (DNA): TGTGCCAGCAGCCAAGGTGTAAGGGACACCTACGAGCAGTACTTC.

This clone occurred a few times. The V call is TRBV29-1, the J call TRBJ2-5; D unresolved. The CDR3 runs to 13 residues. The V and J ends lost 5 bases and 2 bases respectively, with 12 bases between them. Germline values: CDR1 SQVTM, CDR2 ANQGSEA. CDR3 sequence reads: CSVFPLGQETQYF. DNA of the CDR3: TGCAGCGTTTTCCCCCTTGGACAAGAGACCCAGTACTTC.

This chain uses TRBV7-2 with TRBJ2-6; D unclear. The length of the CDR3 is 15 residues. Germline assignment: CDR1 SGHTA and CDR2 FQGNSA. Trimming cost V 2 bases and J 0 bases, with 5 bases left between them. CDR3 nucleotide sequence: TGTGCCAGCAGCTTACGATTCTCTGGGGCCAACGTCCTGACTTTC. Residues: CASSLRFSGANVLTF.

This clone was seen a single time. The chain uses TRBV28 and TRBJ2-3, with 8 bases fitting TRBD1. V lost 10 bases to trimming and J lost 3 bases; unmatched junction nucleotides: 6. The CDR3 runs to 13 residues. Germline V gene data show CDR1 as MDHEN and CDR2 as SYDVKM. The CDR3 DNA sequence: TGTGCCATCGGACAGGGCGGGACAGATACGCAGTATTTT. This encodes CAIGQGGTDTQYF.

This clone was recorded a few times. J is TRBJ2-2 and V is TRBV18; possibly TRBD1 for D (5 bases). Trimming took off 6 bases at V and 4 bases at J, with 9 bases between the two ends. The CDR3 covers 13 residues. The V gene's germline CDR1 is KGHSH and CDR2 LQKENI. CDR3 sequence (DNA): TGTGCCAGCTCGGCAGGGTTCACCGGGGAGCTGTTTTTT. Protein sequence: CASSAGFTGELFF. The variable domain in full, completed from reference TRBV18 and TRBJ2-2, reads NAGVMQNPRHLVRRRGQEARLRCSPMKGHSHVYWYRQLPEEGLKFMVYLQKENIIDESGMPKERFSAEFPKEGPSILRIQQVVRGDSAAYFCASSAGFTGELFFGEGSRLTVL.

This chain links TRBV7-9 with TRBJ2-5; a possible D gene is TRBD1 (7 bases). With 5 bases removed from V and 4 bases from J, the gap between germline ends came to 20 bases. CDR1 is SEHNR, CDR2 FQNEAQ, per germline (reference sequence). This CDR3 comprises 16 residues. CDR3 loop: CASSPLQGGVGETQYF. CDR3 bases: TGTGCCAGCAGCCCCCTTCAGGGGGGAGTGGGAGAGACCCAGTACTTC.

This rearrangement joins TRBV18 to TRBJ2-7, with D maybe TRBD2 (5 bases). Germline V CDR1 and CDR2: KGHSH, LQKENI. The ends were cut back, 3 bases at V and 6 bases at J, with 9 bases in the middle. The CDR3 loop spans 12 amino acids. The CDR3 loop reads CASSPSGGEQYF. CDR3 DNA sequence: TGTGCCAGCTCACCTTCTGGAGGCGAGCAGTACTTC. Full variable domain (rest looked up from reference TRBV18 and TRBJ2-7): NAGVMQNPRHLVRRRGQEARLRCSPMKGHSHVYWYRQLPEEGLKFMVYLQKENIIDESGMPKERFSAEFPKEGPSILRIQQVVRGDSAAYFCASSPSGGEQYFGPGTRLTVT.

This chain joins TRBV11-3 and TRBJ2-1; 7 bases are a match to TRBD2. Germline lookup yields CDR1 SGHNT and CDR2 YENEEA. This CDR3 has 15 amino acids. J was trimmed by 5 bases and V by 1 base; bases with no gene match: 5. The CDR3 DNA reads TGTGCCAGCAGCTTAGTGGCGGGAGTCAACAATGAGCAGTTCTTC. As protein: CASSLVAGVNNEQFF. Complete variable domain (other parts from reference TRBV11-3 and TRBJ2-1): EAGVVQSPRYKIIEKKQPVAFWCNPISGHNTLYWYLQNLGQGPELLIRYENEEAVDDSQLPKDRFSAERLKGVDSTLKIQPAELGDSAVYLCASSLVAGVNNEQFFGPGTRLTVL.